One and the same sample provided the 22 T cell receptor beta chains below, sequenced in a study of regulatory T cells in long-lasting Graves disease (dated by TCRdb to 2020 to 2023). The library came from multiplex PCR. Reads for this sample came from an Illumina HiSeq 4000. iRepertoire HTBI primers and Arm-PCR amplification of CDR3 regions were used to construct TCR beta libraries. TCRdb applied fastp at Q25 and MiXCR to the public reads, then kept only in-frame beta chains. Rows merge per CDR3 protein into single entries with the most common DNA and genes. Here the sample has 450,000 to 700,000 distinct CDR3 sequences; approximately 13% occur a single time. The top ten clones comprise 10% of the sample. Interpreted using the paper, the time point label stands for: newly diagnosed GD, antithyroid drugs for less than 3 months. For both TCR sequencing and RNA sequencing, RNA was extracted from PBMCs in TRIzol.

Separately, the same data were catalogued under a study of T cells in Graves' hyperthyroidism and ophthalmopathy.

Sequenced here: peripheral blood mononuclear cells (PBMCs), sampled at new diagnosis, from a patient treated with antithyroid drugs. These receptors were taken from a man aged 25 to 45 with Graves disease. Donor details come from another sample of the same person, matched by shared clones.

This clonotype was seen many times. The chain has TRBV6-1 and TRBJ1-1; tentative D call: TRBD1 (6 bases). The CDR3 is 13 residues long. Per the germline V gene, CDR1 is MNHNS and CDR2 is SASEGT. V dropped 4 bases and J dropped 3 bases, with 9 bases sitting between them. For the CDR3, the DNA is TGTGCCAGCAGTGCGGACAGCTACACTGAAGCTTTCTTT. Protein product: CASSADSYTEAFF.

This clonotype was picked up many times. The chain has TRBV10-3 and TRBJ2-1, with 14 bases lining up with TRBD2. J lost 7 bases, V lost 4 bases, and 3 bases had no gene match. Germline V CDR1 and CDR2: ENHRY, SYGVKD. The CDR3 runs 15 residues. As DNA, the CDR3 is TGTGCCATCAGTGGGACTAGCGGGAGGAGGAATGAGCAGTTCTTC. It translates to CAISGTSGRRNEQFF.

The chain links TRBV25-1 to TRBJ2-3; 7 bases line up with TRBD1. The CDR3 length is 15 residues. With 6 bases clipped from V and 0 bases from J, the junction kept 6 bases outside the gene matches. The germline CDR1 and CDR2 sequences are MGHDK and SYGVNS. The chain's CDR3 is CASRGQPPSTDTQYF. CDR3 coding DNA: TGTGCCAGCAGGGGACAGCCCCCGAGCACAGATACGCAGTATTTT.

This clonotype was recorded many times. V gene TRBV13 combines with J gene TRBJ2-7, with D perhaps matching TRBD2 (5 bases). Trimming left V 0 bases short and J 7 bases short, with 13 bases between. The CDR3 has 14 amino acids. Germline V lookup: CDR1 PRHDT, CDR2 FYEKMQ (reference sequence). The CDR3 spells CASSLGGRGEEQYF. Here the CDR3 DNA reads TGTGCCAGCAGCTTAGGTGGTCGGGGTGAGGAGCAGTACTTC.

The J gene is TRBJ2-3, the V gene TRBV25-1, with 8 bases that match TRBD2. Germline CDR1 and CDR2: MGHDK and SYGVNS. The trim removed 4 bases at V and 2 bases at J, leaving 11 bases unmatched. The CDR3 consists of 17 residues. The DNA for the CDR3 is TGTGCCAGCAGTGTTCCTCCCGGGAGGGTCGACACAGATACGCAGTATTTT. It yields the protein CASSVPPGRVDTDTQYF. The variable domain in full, completed from reference TRBV25-1 and TRBJ2-3, reads EADIYQTPRYLVIGTGKKITLECSQTMGHDKMYWYQQDPGMELHLIHYSYGVNSTEKGDLSSESTVSRIRTEHFPLTLESARPSHTSQYLCASSVPPGRVDTDTQYFGPGTRLTVL.

The gene calls are TRBV4-1 and TRBJ1-4; tentatively, D is TRBD1 (6 bases). Germline-derived CDR1 and CDR2 are MGHRA and YSYEKL. CDR3 size: 13 residues. Trimming pared 0 bases from V and 15 bases from J, leaving 14 bases between. CDR3 DNA sequence: TGCGCCAGCAGCCAAGATTTGACGCGGACAGTGTTTTTT. Translated: CASSQDLTRTVFF.

The chain links TRBV14 to TRBJ2-5; D is uncertain. The CDR3 runs 14 residues. V dropped 1 base and J dropped 1 base, with 7 bases sitting between them. CDR1 and CDR2 from the germline V gene are SGHDN and FVKESK. The CDR3 here is CASSQVPFQETQYF. As DNA, the CDR3 is TGTGCCAGCAGCCAAGTTCCCTTCCAAGAGACCCAGTACTTC.

This clonotype was seen ten or more times. The chain's CDR3 is CASSLDSGQVYNEQFF. In DNA form, the CDR3 reads TGTGCCAGCAGCTTAGATTCGGGACAGGTGTACAATGAGCAGTTCTTC. J is TRBJ2-1 and V is TRBV11-3; 8 bases line up with TRBD1. V trimming: 0 bases; J trimming: 4 bases; junction bases outside the gene matches: 5. The CDR3 has 16 amino acids. Germline V gives CDR1 SGHNT, CDR2 YENEEA.

This clonotype was counted between two and nine times. This chain connects TRBV7-2 to TRBJ2-2; 10 nucleotides line up with TRBD2. Trimming cost V 2 bases and J 4 bases; bases outside gene matches: 10. This CDR3 is built from 18 residues. The V gene's germline CDR1 is SGHTA and CDR2 FQGNSA. CDR3 amino acids: CASSLRPAGGPGTGELFF. The DNA for the CDR3 is TGTGCCAGCAGCTTAAGGCCAGCGGGAGGGCCAGGCACCGGGGAGCTGTTTTTT. Drawing the rest from reference TRBV7-2 and TRBJ2-2, the complete variable domain is GAGVSQSPSNKVTEKGKDVELRCDPISGHTALYWYRQSLGQGLEFLIYFQGNSAPDKSGLPSDRFSAERTGGSVSTLTIQRTQQEDSAVYLCASSLRPAGGPGTGELFFGEGSRLTVL.

Many counts were recorded for this clonotype. The chain recombines TRBV24-1 with TRBJ2-1, with TRBD1 as a possible D gene (6 bases). The germline V gene has CDR1 KGHDR and CDR2 SFDVKD. The CDR3 has 15 residues. V lost 3 bases to trimming and J lost 5 bases, with 13 bases between them. The DNA of the CDR3 is TGTGCCACCAGTGATCTAACAGGGTTCGACAATGAGCAGTTCTTC. Its translation is CATSDLTGFDNEQFF.

This clonotype was seen a few times. V usage is TRBV5-1 and J usage is TRBJ2-5; 8 nucleotides align to TRBD2. V was pared by 7 bases and J by 1 base, with 12 bases of the junction left unmatched. The germline CDR1 and CDR2 sequences are SGHRS and YFSETQ. The CDR3 consists of 16 residues. In nucleotides, the CDR3 is TGCGCCAGCTACTCCGGGGCGGGAGGCCCCCAAGAGACCCAGTACTTC. Residues: CASYSGAGGPQETQYF.

This clonotype came up many times. J is TRBJ2-2 and V is TRBV19, with 12 bases lining up with TRBD2. V trimming: 6 bases; J trimming: 3 bases; junction bases outside the gene matches: 2. Germline V lookup: CDR1 LNHDA, CDR2 SQIVND (reference sequence). CDR3 length: 15 amino acids. The CDR3, as DNA: TGTGCCAGTAGCGGACTAGCGGGACACACCGGGGAGCTGTTTTTT. Its translation is CASSGLAGHTGELFF. The full variable domain, its missing parts supplied by reference TRBV19 and TRBJ2-2, is DGGITQSPKYLFRKEGQNVTLSCEQNLNHDAMYWYRQDPGQGLRLIYYSQIVNDFQKGDIAEGYSVSREKKESFPLTVTSAQKNPTAFYLCASSGLAGHTGELFFGEGSRLTVL.

This clonotype was detected ten times or more. The rearrangement uses TRBV11-2 and TRBJ1-2; 8 bases are a match to TRBD1. The CDR3 length is 15 residues. The V segment lost 0 bases and the J segment 7 bases; nucleotides outside the gene matches: 7. Germline V gene lookup returns CDR1 SGHAT and CDR2 FQNNGV. The CDR3 here is CASSLEWTGRGGYTF. The CDR3 bases are TGTGCCAGCAGCTTAGAATGGACAGGGAGAGGTGGCTACACCTTC.

About this clonotype itself: Possible read error: a much larger clone is one base away. The J gene is TRBJ2-4, the V gene TRBV11-2; D is possibly TRBD1 (5 bases). The length of the CDR3 is 14 residues. The V gene's germline CDR1 is SGHAT and CDR2 FQNNGV. CDR3 coding DNA: TGTGCCGGCAGCGCCGACAGAGACAAAAACATTCAGTACTTC. This sequence encodes CAGSADRDKNIQYF.

Many counts were recorded for this clonotype. The chain couples TRBV15 to TRBJ2-2; no firm D call. Trimming cost V 10 bases and J 3 bases, with 12 bases left between them. Germline V lookup: CDR1 LNHNV, CDR2 YYDKDF (reference sequence). The CDR3 extends over 13 amino acids. The CDR3 nucleotides read TGTGCCATCGCCTCCGGAGACACCGGGGAGCTGTTTTTT. It is translated as CAIASGDTGELFF.

This clonotype was seen repeatedly, ten times or more. The rearrangement uses TRBV7-9 and TRBJ1-5; D remains unclear. V was pared by 1 base and J by 4 bases, with 8 bases between. There are 14 residues in the CDR3. CDR1 SEHNR and CDR2 FQNEAQ come from the germline V gene (reference sequence). CDR3 amino acids: CASSLVGANQPQHF. DNA of the CDR3: TGTGCCAGCAGCTTAGTTGGAGCAAATCAGCCCCAGCATTTT.

This chain connects TRBV25-1 to TRBJ2-1; TRBD1 agrees at 8 bases. Unmatched junction bases numbered 11, after V lost 6 bases and J lost 1 base. Germline V gene sequence: CDR1 MGHDK, CDR2 SYGVNS. The CDR3 has 17 amino acids. The CDR3 region has the DNA TGTGCCAGCAGAGACGACAGGGGTCTAGATTCCTACAATGAGCAGTTCTTC. Encoded protein: CASRDDRGLDSYNEQFF.

This clonotype was detected ten times or more. The J gene is TRBJ2-1, the V gene TRBV12-3 or TRBV12-4, with TRBD1 matching 7 bases. V shed 6 bases, J shed 2 bases, and the junction held 7 bases outside the gene matches. The CDR3 totals 15 residues. The CDR3: CASSPRTGTYNEQFF. In nucleotides, the CDR3 is TGTGCCAGCAGCCCACGGACAGGAACCTACAATGAGCAGTTCTTC.

This clonotype was seen ten or more times. The chain employs TRBV2 and TRBJ2-5; maybe TRBD2 (6 bases). V was trimmed by 6 bases and J by 3 bases, leaving 11 bases between them. This CDR3 is 13 amino acids long. Germline CDR1 SNHLY, CDR2 FYNNEI. This CDR3 is CASSPGLEETQYF. The CDR3 DNA sequence: TGTGCCAGCAGCCCGGGACTCGAAGAGACCCAGTACTTC.

Worth noting for this clonotype: This sequence is one base from a far larger clone and is likely a read error. This chain joins TRBV7-9 and TRBJ2-1; D is unclear. The V end was cut by 3 bases, the J end by 7 bases, with 13 bases between. The length of the CDR3 is 14 residues. Per germline, CDR1 SEHNR and CDR2 FQNEAQ (reference sequence). The CDR3 region has the DNA TGTGCCAGCAGCTTGCTTGGGTCAGCGAATGAGCAGTTCTTC. Its translation: CASSLLGSANEQFF. The complete variable domain, with remaining parts taken from reference TRBV7-9 and TRBJ2-1, reads DTGVSQNPRHKITKRGQNVTFRCDPISEHNRLYWYRQTLGQGPEFLTYFQNEAQLEKSRLLSDRFSAERPKGSFSTLEIQRTEQGDSAMYLCASSLLGSANEQFFGPGTRLTVL.

This clonotype was detected many times. The chain uses TRBV30 and TRBJ1-1, with D maybe TRBD1 (5 bases). The ends were cut back, 2 bases at V and 0 bases at J, with 10 bases in the middle. Germline V CDR1 and CDR2: GTSNPN, SVGIG (reference sequence). This CDR3 has 14 residues. The CDR3 sequence: CAWSPDTLNTEAFF. The CDR3 region has the DNA TGTGCCTGGAGTCCGGACACTCTGAACACTGAAGCTTTCTTT.

Many counts were recorded for this clonotype. The chain combines TRBV12-3 or TRBV12-4 with TRBJ1-5; the D is unclear. CDR3 size: 13 residues. The V gene lost 2 bases and the J gene lost 3 bases, with 5 bases spanning the gap. CDR3 amino acids: CASSLLPNQPQHF. The CDR3 bases are TGTGCCAGCAGTTTACTTCCCAATCAGCCCCAGCATTTT.